This T cell receptor (beta chain) is drawn from a study of shared clonotypes between healthy human individuals. This CDR3 spans 14 amino acids. The germline V gene has CDR1 MDHEN and CDR2 SYDVKM. V lost 8 bases and J lost 7, with 15 bases in between. Partitioning of CD4+ cells yielded a CD45RA+ naive subset and a CD45RA-negative memory subset. Worth noting for this clone: What it binds is unknown.

Broader study findings: What rarefaction showed was incomplete sorted-subset sequencing despite large depth.

A roughly 200 ng quantity of DNA, approximately 29,000 T cell genomes, went into the sorted-subset replicate PCRs. This table comes from immunoSEQ multiplex PCR, and its TCRdb copy is limited to in-frame clones, with some not included. The sample contains roughly 1 million clones, about 76% of which appear only once. The chain carries TRBV28 and TRBJ1-6; perhaps TRBD1 as D (5 bases). The sequenced sample was memory CD4+ T cells sorted from blood. Subset indicated: CD45RA-negative fraction. This sequence originates from a man between 18 and 29 years old in good health. CDR3 in DNA: TGTGCCAGCGTTCCCCTTGGGGGAAATTCACCCCTCCACTTT. Protein: CASVPLGGNSPLHF. Filled out from reference TRBV28 and TRBJ1-6, the complete variable domain reads DVKVTQSSRYLVKRTGEKVFLECVQDMDHENMFWYRQDPGLGLRLIYFSYDVKMKEKGDIPEGYSVSREKKERFSLILESASTNQTSMYLCASVPLGGNSPLHFGNGTRLTVT.